This T cell receptor (beta chain) was observed in a study of shared clonotypes between healthy human individuals. Study observations and caveats: The four-donor shared clonotypes exceeded non-shared clonotypes in generation probability, with non-shared ones scoring lower. Owing to a small donor count, the genetic and exposure-history diversity represented was limited.

At a deep level, the assay was run. TCRdb keeps only in-frame clones here, not all; method: immunoSEQ multiplex PCR. This table holds about 2.4 million clones, approximately 94% found once. Comment on this clone: What it recognizes is unknown.

This sequence originates from a man aged 18 to 30 in good health. Some clones in this sample may be carry-over from other donors' samples. Sequencing was carried out using naive CD4+ T cells from PBMCs. Described subset: CD45RA+ positively selected.

The CDR3 here is CASSLARQSNEKLFF. CDR3 DNA: TGTGCCAGCAGCTTGGCTCGGCAGAGTAATGAAAAACTGTTTTTT. This chain uses TRBV5-6 with TRBJ1-4, with D unclear. The germline CDR1 and CDR2 sequences are SGHDT and YYEEEE. V lost 0 bases, J lost 4 bases, and 10 bases lay in between. This CDR3 has 15 residues.